This T cell receptor beta chain appears in the sequencing data of a study of identical twins. cDNA molecules carried unique molecular identifiers, and template switching added a universal primer site. TCRdb processed the 5' RACE reads anew with MiXCR; each CDR3 protein has one entry. The sample lists roughly 1.6 million distinct CDR3 sequences; roughly 35% were seen once. Study results and limitations: Donors were not followed over many years; analysis was cross-sectional.

This clonotype was seen repeatedly, ten times or more. Its antigen is undetermined. With V trimmed by 5 bases and J by 2 bases, 8 bases remained unmatched. This CDR3 region has 15 residues. Germline-derived CDR1 and CDR2 are SGHTA and FQGNSA. The clonotype comes from a newborn girl in good health. Sample: cord blood. The chain couples TRBV7-2 to TRBJ1-2, with 7 bases aligning to TRBD1. The CDR3 nucleotides read TGTGCCAGCAGCCTACGAGGGGGCCTCAACTATGGCTACACCTTC. Protein: CASSLRGGLNYGYTF.